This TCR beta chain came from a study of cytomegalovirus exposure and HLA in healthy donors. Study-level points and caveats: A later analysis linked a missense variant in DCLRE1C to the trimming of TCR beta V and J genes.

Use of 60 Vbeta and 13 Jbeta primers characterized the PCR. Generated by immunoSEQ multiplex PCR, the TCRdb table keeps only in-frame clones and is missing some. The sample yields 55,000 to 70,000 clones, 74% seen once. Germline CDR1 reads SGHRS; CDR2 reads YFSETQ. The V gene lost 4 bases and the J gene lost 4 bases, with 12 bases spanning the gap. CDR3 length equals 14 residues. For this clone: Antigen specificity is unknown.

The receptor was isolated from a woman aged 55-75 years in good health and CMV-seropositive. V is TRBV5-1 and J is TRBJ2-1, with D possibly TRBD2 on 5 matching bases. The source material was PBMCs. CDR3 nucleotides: TGCGCCAGCAGCAAGATGAGCGGTTACAATGAGCAGTTCTTC. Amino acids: CASSKMSGYNEQFF.